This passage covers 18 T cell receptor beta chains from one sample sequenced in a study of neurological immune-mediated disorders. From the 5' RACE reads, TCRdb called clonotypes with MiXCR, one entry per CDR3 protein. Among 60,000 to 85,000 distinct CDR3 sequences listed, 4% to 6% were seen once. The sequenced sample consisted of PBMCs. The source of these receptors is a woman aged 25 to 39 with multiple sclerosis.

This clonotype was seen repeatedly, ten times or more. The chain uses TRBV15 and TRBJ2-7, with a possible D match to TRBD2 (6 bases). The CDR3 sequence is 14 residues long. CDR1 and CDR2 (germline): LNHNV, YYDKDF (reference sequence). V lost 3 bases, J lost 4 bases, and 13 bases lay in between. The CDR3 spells CATSRGLATYEQYF. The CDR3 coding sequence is TGTGCCACCAGCAGGGGGCTAGCGACTTACGAGCAGTACTTC.

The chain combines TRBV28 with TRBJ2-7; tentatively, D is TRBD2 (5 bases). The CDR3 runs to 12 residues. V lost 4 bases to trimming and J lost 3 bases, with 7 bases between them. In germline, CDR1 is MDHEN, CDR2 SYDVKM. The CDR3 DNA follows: TGTGCCAGCAGTTCTAGCTTCTACGAGCAGTACTTC. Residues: CASSSSFYEQYF.

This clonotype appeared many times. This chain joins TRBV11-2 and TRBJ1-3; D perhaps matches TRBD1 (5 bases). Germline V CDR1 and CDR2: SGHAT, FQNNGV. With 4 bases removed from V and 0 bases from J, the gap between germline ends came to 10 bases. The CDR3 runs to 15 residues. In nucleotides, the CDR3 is TGTGCCAGCAGCTCCGGGGCCTACTCTGGAAACACCATATATTTT. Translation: CASSSGAYSGNTIYF. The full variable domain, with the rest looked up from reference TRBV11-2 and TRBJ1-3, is EAGVAQSPRYKIIEKRQSVAFWCNPISGHATLYWYQQILGQGPKLLIQFQNNGVVDDSQLPKDRFSAERLKGVDSTLKIQPAKLEDSAVYLCASSSGAYSGNTIYFGEGSWLTVV.

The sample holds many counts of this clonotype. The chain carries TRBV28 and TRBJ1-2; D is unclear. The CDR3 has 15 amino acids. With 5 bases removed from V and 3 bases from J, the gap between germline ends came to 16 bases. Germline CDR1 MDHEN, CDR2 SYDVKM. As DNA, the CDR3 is TGTGCCAGCAGTCCCGATCACGGGCGATACTATGGCTACACCTTC. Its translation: CASSPDHGRYYGYTF.

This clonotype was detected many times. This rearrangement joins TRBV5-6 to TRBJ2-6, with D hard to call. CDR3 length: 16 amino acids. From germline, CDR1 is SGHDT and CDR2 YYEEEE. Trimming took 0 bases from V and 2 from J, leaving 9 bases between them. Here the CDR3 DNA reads TGTGCCAGCAGCTTGGGAGCAGGTACTGGGGCCAACGTCCTGACTTTC. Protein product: CASSLGAGTGANVLTF. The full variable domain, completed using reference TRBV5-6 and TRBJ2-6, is DAGVTQSPTHLIKTRGQQVTLRCSPKSGHDTVSWYQQALGQGPQFIFQYYEEEERQRGNFPDRFSGHQFPNYSSELNVNALLLGDSALYLCASSLGAGTGANVLTFGAGSRLTVL.

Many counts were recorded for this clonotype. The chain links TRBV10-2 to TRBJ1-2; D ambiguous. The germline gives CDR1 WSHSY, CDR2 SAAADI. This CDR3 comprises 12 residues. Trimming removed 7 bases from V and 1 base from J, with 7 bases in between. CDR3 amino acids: CASTGLNYGYTF. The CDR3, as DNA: TGCGCCAGCACAGGTCTTAACTATGGCTACACCTTC.

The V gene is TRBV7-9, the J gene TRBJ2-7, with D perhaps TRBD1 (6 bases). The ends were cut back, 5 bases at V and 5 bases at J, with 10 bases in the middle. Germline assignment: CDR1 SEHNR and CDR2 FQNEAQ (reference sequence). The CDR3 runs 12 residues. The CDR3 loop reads CASSSTGNEQYF. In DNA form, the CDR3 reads TGTGCCAGCAGCAGCACAGGGAACGAGCAGTACTTC.

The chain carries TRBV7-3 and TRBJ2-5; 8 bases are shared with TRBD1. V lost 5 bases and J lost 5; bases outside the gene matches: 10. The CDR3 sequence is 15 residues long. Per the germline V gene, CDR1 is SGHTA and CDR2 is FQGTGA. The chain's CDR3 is CASSPGQGLVETQYF. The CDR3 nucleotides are TGTGCCAGCAGCCCCGGACAGGGTCTCGTGGAGACCCAGTACTTC.

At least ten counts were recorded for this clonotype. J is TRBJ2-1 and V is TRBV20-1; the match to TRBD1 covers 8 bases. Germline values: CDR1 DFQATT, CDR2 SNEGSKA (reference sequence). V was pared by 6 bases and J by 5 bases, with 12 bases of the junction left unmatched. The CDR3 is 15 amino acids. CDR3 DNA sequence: TGCAGTGCCCCAAACGGACAGGGCACTAACAATGAGCAGTTCTTC. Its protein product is CSAPNGQGTNNEQFF.

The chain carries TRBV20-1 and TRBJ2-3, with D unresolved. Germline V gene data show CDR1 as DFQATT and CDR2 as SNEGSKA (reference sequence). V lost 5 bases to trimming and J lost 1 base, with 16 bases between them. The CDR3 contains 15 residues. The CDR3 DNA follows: TGCAGTGCTGGCCCGAGATCACTGGGCACAGATACGCAGTATTTT. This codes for CSAGPRSLGTDTQYF.

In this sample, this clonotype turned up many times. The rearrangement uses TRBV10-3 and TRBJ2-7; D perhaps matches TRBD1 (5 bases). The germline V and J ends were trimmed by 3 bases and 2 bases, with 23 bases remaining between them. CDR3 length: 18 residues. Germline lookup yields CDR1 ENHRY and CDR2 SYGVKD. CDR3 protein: CAISDPRAHRHATYEQYF. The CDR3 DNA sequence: TGTGCCATCAGTGACCCCCGGGCCCACAGGCATGCTACCTACGAGCAGTACTTC.

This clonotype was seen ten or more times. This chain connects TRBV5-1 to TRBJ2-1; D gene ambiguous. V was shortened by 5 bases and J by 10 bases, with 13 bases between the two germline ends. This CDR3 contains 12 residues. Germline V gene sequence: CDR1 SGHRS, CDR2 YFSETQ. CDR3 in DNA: TGCGCCAGCAGTTTTAAAGGTGGGGAGCAGTTCTTC. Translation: CASSFKGGEQFF.

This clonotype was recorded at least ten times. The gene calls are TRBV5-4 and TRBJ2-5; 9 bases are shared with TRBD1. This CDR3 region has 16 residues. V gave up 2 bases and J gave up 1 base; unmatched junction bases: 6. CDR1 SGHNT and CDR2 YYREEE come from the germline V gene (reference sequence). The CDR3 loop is CASSFPGTGLQETQYF. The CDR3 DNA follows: TGTGCCAGCAGCTTCCCGGGGACAGGGCTCCAAGAGACCCAGTACTTC.

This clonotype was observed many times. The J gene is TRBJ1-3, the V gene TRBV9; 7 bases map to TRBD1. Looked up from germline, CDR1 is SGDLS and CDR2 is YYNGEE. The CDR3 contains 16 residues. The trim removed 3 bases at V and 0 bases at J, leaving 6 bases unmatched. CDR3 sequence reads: CASSARDSFSGNTIYF. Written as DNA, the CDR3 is TGTGCCAGCAGCGCTCGGGACAGCTTCTCTGGAAACACCATATATTTT.

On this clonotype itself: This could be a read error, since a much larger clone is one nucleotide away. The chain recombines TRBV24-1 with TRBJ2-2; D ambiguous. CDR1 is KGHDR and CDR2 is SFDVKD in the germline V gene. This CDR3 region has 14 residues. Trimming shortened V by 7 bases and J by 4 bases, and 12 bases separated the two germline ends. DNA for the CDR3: TGTGCCACCAGCCCTCGAAAGGGCACCGGGGAGCTGTTTTTT. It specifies CATSPRKGTGELFF.

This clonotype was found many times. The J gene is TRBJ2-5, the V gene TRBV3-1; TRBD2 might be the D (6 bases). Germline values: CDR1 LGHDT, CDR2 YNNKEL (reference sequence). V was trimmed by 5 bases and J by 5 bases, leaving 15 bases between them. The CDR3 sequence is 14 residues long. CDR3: CASSGPGLTETQYF. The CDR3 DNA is TGTGCCAGCAGCGGACCGGGACTTACTGAGACCCAGTACTTC.

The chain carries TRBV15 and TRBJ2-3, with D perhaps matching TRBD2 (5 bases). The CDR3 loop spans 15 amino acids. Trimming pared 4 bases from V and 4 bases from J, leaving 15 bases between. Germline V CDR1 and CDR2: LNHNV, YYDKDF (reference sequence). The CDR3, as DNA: TGTGCCACCAGCAAGCGGCTCGGGTTCGCAGATACGCAGTATTTT. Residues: CATSKRLGFADTQYF.

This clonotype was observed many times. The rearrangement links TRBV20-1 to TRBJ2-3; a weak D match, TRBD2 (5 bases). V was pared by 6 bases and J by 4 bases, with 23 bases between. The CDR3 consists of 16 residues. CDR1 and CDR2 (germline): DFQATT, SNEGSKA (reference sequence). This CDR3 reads CSARLGSFHGADTQYF. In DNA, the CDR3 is TGCAGTGCCAGACTTGGGAGCTTCCATGGGGCAGATACGCAGTATTTT.